This T cell receptor beta chain was profiled in a study of response to subunit inactivated influenza vaccine. This clonotype was counted between two and nine times. Germline CDR1 MDHEN, CDR2 SYDVKM. The J segment lost 6 bases and the V segment lost 4 bases, leaving 3 bases of the junction unmatched. This CDR3 is built from 13 residues. MiXCR, applied by TCRdb to the RT-PCR reads, yields one record per CDR3 protein. The table records around 490,000 distinct CDR3 sequences, 6% to 9% of them present only once. The source is a man aged 50 to 75 who received an inactivated influenza vaccine. The sequenced sample was PBMCs from blood, obtained 23 months after vaccination. The rearrangement joins TRBV28 to TRBJ2-1; 7 bases align to TRBD1. This CDR3 is CASSSTGFNEQFF. The CDR3, as DNA: TGTGCCAGCAGTTCGACAGGGTTCAATGAGCAGTTCTTC.